This TCR beta chain was sequenced in a study of OX40 agonist ivuxolimab in advanced cancers. Repertoires were generated with immunoSEQ multiplex PCR, while TCRdb's copy carries only in-frame clones and drops some. This table holds about 160,000 clones, roughly 92% found once. V lost 7 bases and J lost 2; bases outside the gene matches: 10. The CDR3 has 17 residues. Germline V gene lookup returns CDR1 LNHDA and CDR2 SQIVND (reference sequence). The receptor was isolated from an adult with an advanced solid tumor such as melanoma, head and neck, liver or kidney cancer. The source was CD4+ or CD8+ T cells sorted from blood, collected in a trial of the OX40 agonist ivuxolimab. V is TRBV19 and J is TRBJ2-1; 11 positions match TRBD2. The CDR3 DNA follows: TGTGCCAGTAAAGGGCTAGCGGGAGGCTCGACCTACAATGAGCAGTTCTTC. This codes for CASKGLAGGSTYNEQFF.